A single sample is the source of the 26 T cell receptor beta chains below, sequenced in a study of T cells in Graves' hyperthyroidism and ophthalmopathy. From RNA transcripts, TCR beta CDR3 regions were amplified. An initial round of RT-PCR targeting the TCR CDR3 relied on the HTBI primer set. TCRdb reprocessed the multiplex PCR reads via MiXCR and lists one record per CDR3 protein. The repertoire includes about 580,000 distinct CDR3 sequences, about 14% of them detected once, and 5.8% sits in the top ten. Sequenced input: blood. These receptors came from a woman in her thirties with Graves' hyperthyroidism that later progressed to Graves' ophthalmopathy.

J is TRBJ2-7 and V is TRBV2, with 7 nucleotides matching TRBD2. The V and J ends lost 5 bases and 2 bases, in that order; junction bases with no gene match: 6. This CDR3 contains 14 residues. Per the germline V gene, CDR1 is SNHLY and CDR2 is FYNNEI. The CDR3 DNA is TGTGCCAGCAGTTTATCAGGGAGGGCCTACGAGCAGTACTTC. The encoded protein is CASSLSGRAYEQYF.

This clonotype was found many times. V is TRBV29-1 and J is TRBJ2-3, with 10 bases identical to TRBD2. The CDR3 is 14 amino acids. Per germline, CDR1 SQVTM and CDR2 ANQGSEA. After removal of 8 bases from V and 4 bases from J, the junction contained 9 bases not matched to a gene. The DNA of the CDR3 is TGCAGCTCCTATAGCGGGAGGACGGCAGATACGCAGTATTTT. Translation: CSSYSGRTADTQYF.

This clonotype was picked up many times. V and J are TRBV6-1 and TRBJ2-7; 8 nucleotides match TRBD1. The germline CDR1 and CDR2 sequences are MNHNS and SASEGT. The CDR3 runs 13 residues. J lost 7 bases, V lost 5 bases, and 7 bases had no gene match. CDR3 region: CASSTRTGQEQYF. The CDR3 coding sequence is TGTGCCAGCAGTACAAGGACAGGGCAAGAGCAGTACTTC.

The table lists this clonotype with many counts. The chain links TRBV7-2 to TRBJ2-5; tentatively, D is TRBD2 (5 bases). V was shortened by 2 bases and J by 2 bases, with 15 bases between the two germline ends. Per germline, CDR1 SGHTA and CDR2 FQGNSA. The CDR3 covers 16 residues. CDR3 sequence: CASSLLGGGLQETQYF. The CDR3 nucleotides read TGTGCCAGCAGCTTACTTGGCGGAGGTTTGCAAGAGACCCAGTACTTC.

Many counts were recorded for this clonotype. CDR3 region: CACRDGGPEAFF. Here the CDR3 DNA reads TGTGCCTGCAGGGACGGGGGGCCCGAAGCTTTCTTT. The chain joins TRBV30 to TRBJ1-1, with D possibly being TRBD1 (6 bases). The CDR3 covers 12 residues. Trimming cost V 6 bases and J 8 bases, with 16 bases left between them. Germline V gene lookup returns CDR1 GTSNPN and CDR2 SVGIG (reference sequence).

This clonotype was counted at least ten times. The rearrangement uses TRBV7-3 and TRBJ2-1, with 15 bases aligning to TRBD2. The CDR3 consists of 15 residues. Germline assignment: CDR1 SGHTA and CDR2 FQGTGA. Losses at the gene ends were 4 bases for V and 8 bases for J; bases not matched to a gene: 3. The CDR3 DNA follows: TGTGCCAGCAGCTCACGGACTAGCGGGAGGGATGAGCAGTTCTTC. This gives the protein CASSSRTSGRDEQFF.

The chain carries TRBV18 and TRBJ1-6, with 7 bases fitting TRBD1. J lost 8 bases, V lost 10 bases, and 8 bases had no gene match. Per the germline V gene, CDR1 is KGHSH and CDR2 is LQKENI. The length of the CDR3 is 13 residues. Here the CDR3 DNA reads TGTGCCACCCGACAGGGAGGTGATTCACCCCTCCACTTT. It yields the protein CATRQGGDSPLHF. Full variable domain (outside the CDR3, taken from reference TRBV18 and TRBJ1-6): NAGVMQNPRHLVRRRGQEARLRCSPMKGHSHVYWYRQLPEEGLKFMVYLQKENIIDESGMPKERFSAEFPKEGPSILRIQQVVRGDSAAYFCATRQGGDSPLHFGNGTRLTVT.

The V gene is TRBV5-1, the J gene TRBJ2-5; 9 bases match TRBD2. J lost 2 bases, V lost 4 bases, and 9 bases had no gene match. The germline V gene encodes CDR1 SGHRS and CDR2 YFSETQ. CDR3 length equals 16 residues. As DNA, the CDR3 is TGCGCCAGCAGCGCCGGGACTAGCAGCCGACAAGAGACCCAGTACTTC. Translated, it gives CASSAGTSSRQETQYF. The whole variable domain, remainder taken from reference TRBV5-1 and TRBJ2-5, is KAGVTQTPRYLIKTRGQQVTLSCSPISGHRSVSWYQQTPGQGLQFLFEYFSETQRNKGNFPGRFSGRQFSNSRSEMNVSTLELGDSALYLCASSAGTSSRQETQYFGPGTRLLVL.

J is TRBJ2-5 and V is TRBV13; TRBD2 might be the D (6 bases). CDR1 is PRHDT and CDR2 is FYEKMQ in the germline V gene (reference sequence). V lost 0 bases, J lost 6 bases, and 14 bases lay in between. The CDR3 spans 15 residues. CDR3 residues: CASSLGSGGYQTQYF. CDR3 in DNA: TGTGCCAGCAGCTTAGGCAGTGGGGGGTATCAGACCCAGTACTTC.

A note on this clonotype: A much larger clone is a single base away; this may be a read error. A read error is likely, as this CDR3 ends without the conserved phenylalanine or tryptophan. The V and J genes are TRBV20-1 and TRBJ1-6; weak D call: TRBD1 (5 bases). The CDR3 is 13 residues long. The germline V gene encodes CDR1 DFQATT and CDR2 SNEGSKA (reference sequence). V was pared by 0 bases and J by 6 bases, with 6 bases between. The CDR3 loop reads CSAREDTNSPLHS. In DNA form, the CDR3 reads TGCAGTGCTAGAGAGGACACTAATTCACCCCTCCACTCT.

In its sample, this clonotype was seen many times. The chain employs TRBV7-2 and TRBJ2-1; the match to TRBD1 covers 7 bases. Germline-derived CDR1 and CDR2 are SGHTA and FQGNSA. This CDR3 comprises 16 residues. V lost 1 base to trimming and J lost 0 bases; unmatched junction nucleotides: 3. The CDR3 protein is CASSLGGDSSYNEQFF. The CDR3 DNA follows: TGTGCCAGCAGCTTAGGAGGGGACAGCTCCTACAATGAGCAGTTCTTC.

This clonotype was seen repeatedly, ten times or more. V usage is TRBV12-3 or TRBV12-4 and J usage is TRBJ2-2; TRBD2 agrees at 9 bases. The ends lost 3 bases at V and 9 bases at J; junction bases unmatched: 8. This CDR3 has 15 amino acids. The CDR3 spells CASSFGAGGPRELFF. CDR3 sequence (DNA): TGTGCCAGCAGTTTCGGGGCGGGAGGGCCCAGGGAGCTGTTTTTT.

This clonotype has only a few counts. This may stem from a read error, because a much larger clone lies one nucleotide away. V is TRBV11-3 and J is TRBJ2-7; 9 bases align to TRBD2. Germline CDR1 is SGHNT and CDR2 is YENEEA. The CDR3 is 15 residues long. This CDR3 reads CASSSMTSGFYGQYF. CDR3 DNA sequence: TGTGCCAGCAGCTCGATGACTAGCGGATTCTACGGGCAGTACTTC.

This clonotype was seen more than once but under ten times. The rearrangement links TRBV5-1 to TRBJ1-5; 7 nucleotides agree with TRBD1. In germline, CDR1 is SGHRS, CDR2 YFSETQ. With 0 bases clipped from V and 6 bases from J, the junction kept 6 bases outside the gene matches. The CDR3 length is 15 residues. The CDR3 DNA is TGCGCCAGCAGCTTGGGAGGGGGCGGAGGTCAGCCCCAGCATTTT. Its protein product is CASSLGGGGGQPQHF.

This clonotype was seen at least ten times. CDR3 amino acids: CASSRGGVHTEAFF. DNA for the CDR3: TGTGCCAGCAGTCGGGGGGGGGTCCACACTGAAGCTTTCTTT. V is TRBV27 and J is TRBJ1-1; TRBD1 is a possible D gene (5 bases). Germline V gives CDR1 MNHEY, CDR2 SMNVEV (reference sequence). Trimming cost V 5 bases and J 3 bases, with 13 bases left between them. The CDR3 covers 14 residues.

This clonotype was counted between two and nine times. Sequence at one end of the junction differs from germline and may be a read error. This sequence joins TRBV12-3 or TRBV12-4 and TRBJ1-1; 9 bases align to TRBD1. The CDR3 extends over 17 amino acids. The CDR3 coding sequence is TGTGCCAGCAGCTTACCTCCGGGACAGGGAGGAAACACTAAAGCTTTCTTT. Residues: CASSLPPGQGGNTKAFF.

This clonotype came up many times. The V gene is TRBV28, the J gene TRBJ2-3; D possibly corresponds to TRBD1 (5 bases). V lost 8 bases and J 0 bases, leaving 12 bases between the germline ends. The CDR3 is made up of 14 amino acids. The germline gives CDR1 MDHEN, CDR2 SYDVKM. Here the CDR3 DNA reads TGTGCCAGCCGGAAGACAGCTAGCACAGATACGCAGTATTTT. The encoded protein is CASRKTASTDTQYF.

A few counts support this clonotype. The chain recombines TRBV28 with TRBJ2-7, with D possibly being TRBD1 or TRBD2 (5 bases each). The CDR3 sequence is 14 residues long. Germline CDR1 and CDR2: MDHEN and SYDVKM. V was pared by 8 bases and J by 7 bases, with 21 bases between. The chain's CDR3 is CASAYGTPMVEQYF. DNA for the CDR3: TGTGCCAGCGCCTATGGGACCCCTATGGTAGAGCAGTACTTC.

This chain joins TRBV12-3 or TRBV12-4 and TRBJ2-2; TRBD2 agrees at 11 bases. Trimming removed 6 bases from V and 5 bases from J; junction bases left unmatched: 8. This CDR3 is 16 amino acids long. CDR3 protein: CASRPVSGRETGELFF. In DNA form, the CDR3 reads TGTGCCAGCAGGCCGGTTAGCGGGAGGGAGACCGGGGAGCTGTTTTTT.

This clonotype was counted at least ten times. The V and J genes are TRBV19 and TRBJ1-1; D possibly corresponds to TRBD1 (6 bases). With 2 bases removed from V and 3 bases from J, the gap between germline ends came to 19 bases. The CDR3 length is 17 residues. Germline CDR1 LNHDA, CDR2 SQIVND (reference sequence). The CDR3 DNA reads as TGTGCCAGTAGTATAAGAGAGAGGGGCAGGGGACACACTGAAGCTTTCTTT. It encodes CASSIRERGRGHTEAFF.

Only a few counts were recorded for this clonotype. Possible read error: a much larger clone is one base away. This chain uses TRBV11-2 with TRBJ2-5, with D maybe TRBD1 (6 bases). This CDR3 is built from 16 residues. Germline values: CDR1 SGHAT, CDR2 FQNNGV. The CDR3 bases are TGTGCCAGCAGCCAAACCGTCGGACAGAGTATAGAGGCCCAGTACTTC. Translation gives CASSQTVGQSIEAQYF.

This clonotype was recorded many times. The chain combines TRBV11-2 with TRBJ2-7; TRBD2 matches 9 bases. V gave up 5 bases and J gave up 5 bases; unmatched junction bases: 10. Germline V CDR1 and CDR2: SGHAT, FQNNGV. The CDR3 runs to 15 residues. In DNA form, the CDR3 reads TGTGCCAGCAGCACTCAGCCGGGACTAGCTAACGAGCAGTACTTC. This translates into CASSTQPGLANEQYF.

In its sample, this clonotype was seen a few times. The chain uses TRBV5-1 and TRBJ2-2, with D unclear. V lost 4 bases and J 3 bases, leaving 7 bases between the germline ends. The CDR3 consists of 13 residues. The germline V gene has CDR1 SGHRS and CDR2 YFSETQ. CDR3 coding DNA: TGCGCCAGCAGCCACCCCGACACCGGGGAGCTGTTTTTT. Protein: CASSHPDTGELFF.

This clonotype has a count of ten or more. This chain joins TRBV12-3 or TRBV12-4 and TRBJ1-2; D gene unclear. V lost 7 bases, J lost 7 bases, and 16 bases lay in between. The CDR3 sequence is 13 residues long. The CDR3 sequence: CASKAGLLPGYTF. The CDR3, as DNA: TGTGCCAGCAAGGCCGGGCTCCTCCCTGGCTACACCTTC.

This clonotype was seen ten or more times. V is TRBV27 and J is TRBJ2-1; D is undetermined. Germline CDR1 and CDR2: MNHEY and SMNVEV (reference sequence). The CDR3 is made up of 16 amino acids. V was cut by 2 bases and J by 0 bases, with 11 bases left in between. The CDR3 reads CASSLSLIPSYNEQFF. The DNA of the CDR3 is TGTGCCAGCAGTTTAAGTCTCATCCCCTCCTACAATGAGCAGTTCTTC.

This clonotype was seen a handful of times. The J gene is TRBJ1-1, the V gene TRBV30; D gene unclear. The CDR3 extends over 12 amino acids. V was shortened by 2 bases and J by 1 base, with 5 bases between the two germline ends. Germline loops: CDR1 GTSNPN, CDR2 SVGIG (reference sequence). DNA for the CDR3: TGTGCCTGGAGTTCGGGGAACACTGAAGCTTTCTTT. Amino acids: CAWSSGNTEAFF.